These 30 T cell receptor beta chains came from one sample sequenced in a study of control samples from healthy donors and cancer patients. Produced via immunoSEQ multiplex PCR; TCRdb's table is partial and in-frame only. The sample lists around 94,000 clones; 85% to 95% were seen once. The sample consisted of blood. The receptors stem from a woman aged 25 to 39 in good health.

CDR3 DNA sequence: TGTGCCAGCAGTTCCCCCCCGGGCGTTTGGTCACCCCTCCACTTT. As protein: CASSSPPGVWSPLHF. This chain links TRBV6-5 with TRBJ1-6; D is undetermined. Germline V lookup: CDR1 MNHEY, CDR2 SVGAGI. CDR3 length: 15 amino acids. The V end was cut by 4 bases, the J end by 10 bases, with 17 bases between.

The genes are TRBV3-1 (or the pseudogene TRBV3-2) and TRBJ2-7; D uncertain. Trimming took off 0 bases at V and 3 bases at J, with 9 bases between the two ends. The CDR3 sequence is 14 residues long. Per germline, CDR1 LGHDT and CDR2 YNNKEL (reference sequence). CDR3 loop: CASSQDPRHYEQYF. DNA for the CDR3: TGTGCCAGCAGCCAAGATCCCCGCCACTACGAGCAGTACTTC.

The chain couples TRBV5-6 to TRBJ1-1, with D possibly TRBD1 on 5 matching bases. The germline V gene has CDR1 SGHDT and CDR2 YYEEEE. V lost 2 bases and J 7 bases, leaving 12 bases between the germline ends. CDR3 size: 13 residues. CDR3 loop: CASSLLLGREAFF. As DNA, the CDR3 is TGTGCCAGCAGCTTACTTCTGGGGCGTGAAGCTTTCTTT.

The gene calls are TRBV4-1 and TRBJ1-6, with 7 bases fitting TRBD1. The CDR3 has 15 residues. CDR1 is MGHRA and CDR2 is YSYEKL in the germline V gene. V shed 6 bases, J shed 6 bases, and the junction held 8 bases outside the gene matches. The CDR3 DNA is TGCGCCAGCAGACCGGGACAGTTCACTAATTCACCCCTCCACTTT. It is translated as CASRPGQFTNSPLHF.

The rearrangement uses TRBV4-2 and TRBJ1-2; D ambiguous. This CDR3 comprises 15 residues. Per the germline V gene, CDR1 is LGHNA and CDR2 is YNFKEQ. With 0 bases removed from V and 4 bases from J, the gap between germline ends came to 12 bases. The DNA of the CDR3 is TGTGCCAGCAGCCAAGATCTAGGACGGAGCTATGGCTACACCTTC. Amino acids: CASSQDLGRSYGYTF.

The chain's CDR3 is CAISDRGRNEKLFF. The CDR3 DNA sequence: TGTGCCATCAGTGACAGGGGTCGTAATGAAAAACTGTTTTTT. The J gene is TRBJ1-4, the V gene TRBV10-3; perhaps TRBD1 as D (6 bases). Trimming pared 3 bases from V and 4 bases from J, leaving 9 bases between. Germline loops: CDR1 ENHRY, CDR2 SYGVKD. The CDR3 totals 14 residues.

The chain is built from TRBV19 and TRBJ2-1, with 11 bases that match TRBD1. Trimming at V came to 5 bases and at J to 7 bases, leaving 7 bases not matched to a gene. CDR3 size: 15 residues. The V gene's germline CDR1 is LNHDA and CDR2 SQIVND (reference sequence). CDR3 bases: TGTGCCAGTAGTTCCTTCGGACAGGGGGCTAATGAGCAGTTCTTC. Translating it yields CASSSFGQGANEQFF.

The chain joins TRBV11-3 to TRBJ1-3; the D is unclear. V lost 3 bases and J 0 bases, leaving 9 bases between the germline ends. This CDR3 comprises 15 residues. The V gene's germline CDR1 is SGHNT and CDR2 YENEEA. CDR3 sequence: CASSFRETSGNTIYF. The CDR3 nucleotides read TGTGCCAGCAGCTTTCGGGAAACCTCTGGAAACACCATATATTTT.

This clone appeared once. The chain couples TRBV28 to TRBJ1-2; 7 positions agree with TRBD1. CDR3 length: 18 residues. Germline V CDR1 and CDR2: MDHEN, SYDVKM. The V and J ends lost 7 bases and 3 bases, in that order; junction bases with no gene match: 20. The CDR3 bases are TGTGCCAGCATCAAAAGCGGAGGGGCAGGGGGTTTCGACTATGGCTACACCTTC. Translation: CASIKSGGAGGFDYGYTF.

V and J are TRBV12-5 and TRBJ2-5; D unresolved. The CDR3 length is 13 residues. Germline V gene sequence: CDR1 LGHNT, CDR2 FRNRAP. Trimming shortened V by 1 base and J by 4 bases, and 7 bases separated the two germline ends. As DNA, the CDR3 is TGTGCTAGTGGTTTGGCCGGCGGAGAGACCCAGTACTTC. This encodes CASGLAGGETQYF.

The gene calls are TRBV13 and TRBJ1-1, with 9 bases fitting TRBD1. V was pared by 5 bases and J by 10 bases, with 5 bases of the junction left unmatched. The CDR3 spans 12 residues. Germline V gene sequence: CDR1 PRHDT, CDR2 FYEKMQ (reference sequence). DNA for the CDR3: TGTGCCAGCAGCCTGACAGGGGGAAGAGCTTTCTTT. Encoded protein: CASSLTGGRAFF.

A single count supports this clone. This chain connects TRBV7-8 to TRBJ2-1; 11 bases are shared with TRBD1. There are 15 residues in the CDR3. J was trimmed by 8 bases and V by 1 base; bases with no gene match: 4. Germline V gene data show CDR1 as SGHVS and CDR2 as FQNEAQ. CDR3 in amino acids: CASSLVWTGGDEQFF. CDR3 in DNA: TGTGCCAGCAGCTTAGTTTGGACAGGGGGCGATGAGCAGTTCTTC.

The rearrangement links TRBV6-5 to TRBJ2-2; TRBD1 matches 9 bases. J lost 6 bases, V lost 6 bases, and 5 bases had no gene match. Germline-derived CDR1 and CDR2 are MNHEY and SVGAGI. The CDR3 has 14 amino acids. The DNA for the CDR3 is TGTGCCAGCAGGAGGACAGGGGATCCCGGGGAGCTGTTTTTT. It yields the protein CASRRTGDPGELFF.

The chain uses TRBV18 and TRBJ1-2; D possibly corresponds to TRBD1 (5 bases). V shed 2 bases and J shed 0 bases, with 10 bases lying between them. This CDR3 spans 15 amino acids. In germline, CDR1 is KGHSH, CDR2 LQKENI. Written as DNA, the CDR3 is TGTGCCAGCTCACCAGGGGGAGCGGCTAACTATGGCTACACCTTC. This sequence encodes CASSPGGAANYGYTF.

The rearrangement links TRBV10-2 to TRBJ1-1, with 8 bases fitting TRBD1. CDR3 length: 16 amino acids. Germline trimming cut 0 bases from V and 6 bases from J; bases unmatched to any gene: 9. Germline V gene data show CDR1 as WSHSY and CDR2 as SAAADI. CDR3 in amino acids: CASSESLTGGRSEAFF. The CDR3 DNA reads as TGCGCCAGCAGTGAGTCTCTTACAGGGGGAAGGTCTGAAGCTTTCTTT.

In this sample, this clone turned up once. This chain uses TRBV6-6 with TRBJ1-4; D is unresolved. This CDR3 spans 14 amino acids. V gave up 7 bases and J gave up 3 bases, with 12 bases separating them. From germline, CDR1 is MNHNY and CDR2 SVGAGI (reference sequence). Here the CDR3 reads CASTPRAANEKLFF. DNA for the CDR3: TGTGCCAGCACCCCTAGGGCAGCTAATGAAAAACTGTTTTTT.

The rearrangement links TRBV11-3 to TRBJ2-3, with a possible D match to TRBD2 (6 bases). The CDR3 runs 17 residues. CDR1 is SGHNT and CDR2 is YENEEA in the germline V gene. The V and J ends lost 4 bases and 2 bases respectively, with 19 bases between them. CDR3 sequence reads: CASSSPGSSPVTDTQYF. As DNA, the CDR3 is TGTGCCAGCAGCTCCCCCGGGAGTTCGCCCGTCACAGATACGCAGTATTTT.

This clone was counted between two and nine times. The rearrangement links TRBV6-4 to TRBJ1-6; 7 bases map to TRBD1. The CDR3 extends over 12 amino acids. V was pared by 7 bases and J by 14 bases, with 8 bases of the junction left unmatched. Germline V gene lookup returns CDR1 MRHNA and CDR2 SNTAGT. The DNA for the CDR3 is TGTGCCAGCAAAAAGACAGGGACCACCCTCCACTTT. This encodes CASKKTGTTLHF.

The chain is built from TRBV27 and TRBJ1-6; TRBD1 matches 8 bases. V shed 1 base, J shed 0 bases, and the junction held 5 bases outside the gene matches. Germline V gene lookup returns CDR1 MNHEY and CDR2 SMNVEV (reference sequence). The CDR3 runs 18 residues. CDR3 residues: CASSLYGQGSSYNSPLHF. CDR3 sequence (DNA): TGTGCCAGCAGTTTATATGGACAGGGAAGCTCCTATAATTCACCCCTCCACTTT.

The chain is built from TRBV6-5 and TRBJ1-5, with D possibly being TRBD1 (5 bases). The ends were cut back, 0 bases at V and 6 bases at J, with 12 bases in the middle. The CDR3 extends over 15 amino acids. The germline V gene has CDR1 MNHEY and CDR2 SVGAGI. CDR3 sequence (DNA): TGTGCCAGCAGTTACTCGAATGCCGGGGCTCAGCCCCAGCATTTT. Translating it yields CASSYSNAGAQPQHF.

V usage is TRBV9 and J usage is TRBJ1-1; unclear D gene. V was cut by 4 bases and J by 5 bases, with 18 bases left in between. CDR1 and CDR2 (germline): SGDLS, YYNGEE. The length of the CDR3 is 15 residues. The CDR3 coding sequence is TGTGCCAGCAGCCCCGTCGCGGGCGCGAGGACTGAAGCTTTCTTT. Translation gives CASSPVAGARTEAFF.

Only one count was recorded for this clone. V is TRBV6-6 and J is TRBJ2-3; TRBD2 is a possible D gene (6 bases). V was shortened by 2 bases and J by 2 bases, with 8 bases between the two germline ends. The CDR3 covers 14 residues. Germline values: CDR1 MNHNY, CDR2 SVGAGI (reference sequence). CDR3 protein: CASSYGRYTDTQYF. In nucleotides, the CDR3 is TGTGCCAGCAGTTACGGGAGGTACACAGATACGCAGTATTTT.

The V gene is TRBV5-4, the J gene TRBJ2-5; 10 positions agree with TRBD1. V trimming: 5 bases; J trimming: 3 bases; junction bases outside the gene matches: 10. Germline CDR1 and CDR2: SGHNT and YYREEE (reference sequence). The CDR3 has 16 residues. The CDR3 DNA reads TGTGCCAGCAGTTCTGGTCGGGACAGGGGCAAAGAGACCCAGTACTTC. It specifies CASSSGRDRGKETQYF.

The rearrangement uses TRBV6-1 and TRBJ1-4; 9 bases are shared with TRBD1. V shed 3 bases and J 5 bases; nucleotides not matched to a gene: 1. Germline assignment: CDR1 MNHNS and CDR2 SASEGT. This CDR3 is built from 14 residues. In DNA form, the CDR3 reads TGTGCCAGCAGTGAGGGACAGGGAAATGAAAAACTGTTTTTT. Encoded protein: CASSEGQGNEKLFF.

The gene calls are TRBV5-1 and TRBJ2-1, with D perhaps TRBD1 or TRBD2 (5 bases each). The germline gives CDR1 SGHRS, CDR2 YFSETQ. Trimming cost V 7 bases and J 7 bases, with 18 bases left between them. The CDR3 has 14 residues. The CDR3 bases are TGCGCCAGCTCAGAGGGGCCCCCTAGGAATGAGCAGTTCTTC. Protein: CASSEGPPRNEQFF.

The CDR3: CASSWGQTGQETQYF. The DNA of the CDR3 is TGCGCCAGCAGCTGGGGACAGACCGGACAAGAGACCCAGTACTTC. This sequence joins TRBV5-1 and TRBJ2-5, with 7 bases fitting TRBD1. Germline V gene lookup returns CDR1 SGHRS and CDR2 YFSETQ. There are 15 residues in the CDR3. Trimming at V came to 3 bases and at J to 2 bases, leaving 7 bases not matched to a gene.

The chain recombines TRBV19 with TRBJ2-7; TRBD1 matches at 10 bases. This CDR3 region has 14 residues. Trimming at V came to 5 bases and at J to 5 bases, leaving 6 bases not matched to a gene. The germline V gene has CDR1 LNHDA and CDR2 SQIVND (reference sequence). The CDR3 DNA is TGTGCCAGTAGTGGGGGACAGGGGATCCACGAGCAGTACTTC. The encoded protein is CASSGGQGIHEQYF.

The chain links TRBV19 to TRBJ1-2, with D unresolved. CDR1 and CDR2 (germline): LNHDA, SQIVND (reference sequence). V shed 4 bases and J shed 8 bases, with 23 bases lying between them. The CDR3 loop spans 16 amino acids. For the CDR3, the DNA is TGTGCCAGTAGTACCCCTTTTGAGCCGGGGTCGCGAGGCTACACCTTC. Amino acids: CASSTPFEPGSRGYTF.

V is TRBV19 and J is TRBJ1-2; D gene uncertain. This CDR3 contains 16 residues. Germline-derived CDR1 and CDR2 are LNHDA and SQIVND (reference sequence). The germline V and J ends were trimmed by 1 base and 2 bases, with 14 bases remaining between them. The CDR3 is CASSIVPRQYNYGYTF. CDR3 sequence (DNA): TGTGCCAGTAGTATAGTCCCCCGTCAGTACAACTATGGCTACACCTTC.

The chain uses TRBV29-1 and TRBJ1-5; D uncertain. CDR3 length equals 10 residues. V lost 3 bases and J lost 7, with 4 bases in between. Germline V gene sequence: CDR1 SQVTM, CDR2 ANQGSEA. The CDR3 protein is CSVEGQPQHF. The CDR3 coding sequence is TGCAGCGTTGAGGGACAGCCCCAGCATTTT.